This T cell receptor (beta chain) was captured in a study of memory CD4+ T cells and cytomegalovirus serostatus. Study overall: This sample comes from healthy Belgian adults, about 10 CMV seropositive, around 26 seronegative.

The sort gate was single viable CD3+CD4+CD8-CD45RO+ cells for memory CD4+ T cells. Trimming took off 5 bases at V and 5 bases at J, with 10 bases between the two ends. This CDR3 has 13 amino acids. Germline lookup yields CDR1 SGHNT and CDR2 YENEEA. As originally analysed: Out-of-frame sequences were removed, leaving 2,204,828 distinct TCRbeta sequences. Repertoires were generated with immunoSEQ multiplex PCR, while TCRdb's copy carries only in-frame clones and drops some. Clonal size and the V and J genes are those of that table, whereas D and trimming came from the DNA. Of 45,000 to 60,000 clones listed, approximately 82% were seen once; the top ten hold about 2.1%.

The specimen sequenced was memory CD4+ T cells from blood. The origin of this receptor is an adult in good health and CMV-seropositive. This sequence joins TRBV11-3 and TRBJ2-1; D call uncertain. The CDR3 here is CASSHYPHNEQFF. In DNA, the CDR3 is TGTGCCAGCAGCCACTACCCCCACAATGAGCAGTTCTTC.